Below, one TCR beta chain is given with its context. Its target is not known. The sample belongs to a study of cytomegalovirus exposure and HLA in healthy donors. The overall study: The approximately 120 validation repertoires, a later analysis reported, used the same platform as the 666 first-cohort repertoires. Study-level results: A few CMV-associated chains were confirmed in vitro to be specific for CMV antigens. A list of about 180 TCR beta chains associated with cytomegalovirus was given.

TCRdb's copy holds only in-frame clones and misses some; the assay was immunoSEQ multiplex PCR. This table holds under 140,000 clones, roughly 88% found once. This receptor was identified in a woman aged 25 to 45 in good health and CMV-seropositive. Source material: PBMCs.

Written as DNA, the CDR3 is TGTGCCAGCAGTACGGGGGTCTCTCGTAACGAGCAGTACTTC. Translated, it gives CASSTGVSRNEQYF. The chain couples TRBV6-5 to TRBJ2-7; maybe TRBD2 (6 bases). Trimming shortened V by 5 bases and J by 5 bases, and 16 bases separated the two germline ends. Germline V lookup: CDR1 MNHEY, CDR2 SVGAGI. The CDR3 has 14 residues.